These T cell receptor beta chains were read from a single sample in a study of identical twins. TCRdb called the 5' RACE reads again in MiXCR, with one record for every CDR3 protein. The repertoire holds under 300,000 distinct CDR3 sequences, with 5% to 7% as singletons. These sequences were also reported in another study, on T cells expressing NK-cell markers.

Sequencing was done on a sample of CD8+ T cells sorted from blood. These receptors were taken from a woman aged 18-29 years in good health. CDR3s include the opening cysteine and the closing phenylalanine or tryptophan. A D gene is named only where the DNA matches it firmly. Some rows have no size entry. The others give once, few or many, or a class for an expanded clone.

j_call d_call v_call clone_size cdr3_nt cdr3_aa
TRBJ2-7 TRBD2 TRBV27 . TGTGCCACCCAAGAGGGGACTAGCTACGAGCAGTACTTC CATQEGTSYEQYF
TRBJ2-1 TRBD1 TRBV7-9 . TGTGCCAGCAGACCTATGGACAGGGGGATTGAGCAGTTCTTC CASRPMDRGIEQFF
TRBJ1-2 TRBD1 TRBV7-9 . TGTGCCAGCAGCCAAAGCACAGGGGATGTGAGGACCTTC CASSQSTGDVRTF
TRBJ2-2 TRBD2 TRBV6-5 . TGTGCCAGCAGTTACGTTAGCGGGGGGGGGGAGCTGTTTTTT CASSYVSGGGELFF
TRBJ2-2 . TRBV7-8 . TGTGCCAGCAGCTCGGAGGGCCTAGGGACCGGGGAGCTGTTTTTT CASSSEGLGTGELFF
TRBJ2-5 TRBD2 TRBV27 few TGTGCCAGCAGTAGCGGGGGGCCGGAGACCCAGTACTTC CASSSGGPETQYF
TRBJ2-7 TRBD2 TRBV2 . TGTGCCAGCAGTGAAAATTTGGCTAGCGGGTCGTACTACGAGCAGTACTTC CASSENLASGSYYEQYF
TRBJ2-7 . TRBV6-5 . TGTGCCAGCAGTTCGGGGATCTACGAGCAGTACTTC CASSSGIYEQYF
TRBJ2-5 . TRBV15 many TGTGCCACCTCTAGTGCTAGCATAATTAAAGAGACCCAGTACTTC CATSSASIIKETQYF
TRBJ1-1 . TRBV7-9 . TGTGCCAGCAGCCCTGTACAGTCGAACACTGAAGCTTTCTTT CASSPVQSNTEAFF
TRBJ2-2 . TRBV9 many TGTGCCAGCAGCGTCGGGACAACGAACACCGGGGAGCTGTTTTTT CASSVGTTNTGELFF
TRBJ2-4 TRBD1 TRBV19 . TGTGCCAGTAGGGGAACCCAGGGGGCGATAGCCAAAAACATTCAGTACTTC CASRGTQGAIAKNIQYF
TRBJ1-4 . TRBV18 . TGTGCCAGCTCAGTCCGGACGGAGGAACTGTTTTTT CASSVRTEELFF
TRBJ2-2 . TRBV5-6 few TGTGCCAGCAGCTTACGTGTAGGGTGGAGAAACACCGGGGAGCTGTTTTTT CASSLRVGWRNTGELFF
TRBJ1-4 . TRBV10-2 . TGCGCCAGCAGTGTTTTTGAAAAACTGTTTTTT CASSVFEKLFF
TRBJ2-7 TRBD1 TRBV25-1 . TGTGCCAGCAGTGAATTTGGCAGGGGGCACCACGAGCAGTACTTC CASSEFGRGHHEQYF
TRBJ1-1 . TRBV9 many TGTGCCAGCAGCGTAGAAGGTCGCACTGAAGCTTTCTTT CASSVEGRTEAFF
TRBJ2-1 . TRBV6-2/TRBV6-3 many TGTGCCAGCAGTTGGGGGCTTGTCTACAATGAGCAGTTCTTC CASSWGLVYNEQFF
TRBJ2-7 . TRBV9 . TGTGCCAGCAGCCCCCGCGGTGGGGGCACCTACGAGCAGTACTTC CASSPRGGGTYEQYF
TRBJ2-7 . TRBV6-2/TRBV6-3 few TGTGCCAGCAGTTACTCACGGACGGTCAAGGAGCAGTACTTC CASSYSRTVKEQYF
TRBJ2-1 TRBD2 TRBV5-1 . TGCGCCAGCAGCACTACACAGACTAGCGGGAGACTTTTTTCCTACAATGAGCAGTTCTTC CASSTTQTSGRLFSYNEQFF
TRBJ2-7 . TRBV11-1 . TGTGCCAGCAGCAGATGGACGGAGATCCTGTTTGGAGAGCAGTACTTC CASSRWTEILFGEQYF
TRBJ1-2 TRBD1 TRBV27 few TGTGCCAGCAAAGTCTCGGGAGGGGGCGAAGGCTACACCTTC CASKVSGGGEGYTF
TRBJ2-1 TRBD1 TRBV11-2 . TGTGCCAGCAGGGGGTTTCGACAGGGCTCCTACAATGAGCAGTTCTTC CASRGFRQGSYNEQFF
TRBJ1-1 . TRBV6-5 few TGTGCCAGCAGTTCCTTTCAAATTCTCACTGAAGCTTTCTTT CASSSFQILTEAFF
TRBJ1-1 . TRBV7-8 many TGTGCCAGCAGCTTAGAGGGCGGGAACACTGAAGCTTTCTTT CASSLEGGNTEAFF
TRBJ1-2 . TRBV12-3/TRBV12-4 few TGTGCCAGCAGTACCGTCCTTTATGGCTACACCTTC CASSTVLYGYTF
TRBJ2-7 . TRBV5-6 many TGTGCCAGCAGCTTGGGGCAGGAGAACTACGAGCAGTACTTC CASSLGQENYEQYF
TRBJ2-1 TRBD2 TRBV7-6 few TGTGCCAGCAGTCCGGGGACTAGCGGGAGATCGAATGAGCAGTTCTTC CASSPGTSGRSNEQFF